What follows are 29 T cell receptor beta chains derived from one specimen sequenced in a study of shared clonotypes between healthy human individuals. Terminally differentiated effector memory CD45RA+ cells were excluded from the naive CD8 cells, which were CD45RO-negative and positively selected for CCR7. Some clones are missing from TCRdb's copy, which holds only in-frame ones; the method was immunoSEQ multiplex PCR. The sample includes approximately 810,000 clones, 92% of them seen just once. Sample: naive CD8+ T cells sorted from blood. These receptors originate from a man younger than 40 in good health.

The chain carries TRBV9 and TRBJ2-3; D ambiguous. Germline CDR1 is SGDLS and CDR2 is YYNGEE. Trimming removed 3 bases at V and 1 base at J, with 18 bases between. The CDR3 runs to 17 residues. The DNA of the CDR3 is TGTGCCAGCAGCGACCCCCGCACTCAAGACCGCACAGATACGCAGTATTTT. This codes for CASSDPRTQDRTDTQYF.

V gene TRBV7-9 combines with J gene TRBJ2-3; 8 bases are a match to TRBD2. J lost 2 bases, V lost 3 bases, and 1 base had no gene match. The CDR3 totals 14 residues. The germline CDR1 and CDR2 sequences are SEHNR and FQNEAQ (reference sequence). The CDR3 region has the DNA TGTGCCAGCAGCTTTAGCGGGAACACAGATACGCAGTATTTT. It encodes CASSFSGNTDTQYF.

The gene calls are TRBV7-9 and TRBJ2-3, with D perhaps TRBD2 (5 bases). The ends were cut back, 6 bases at V and 3 bases at J, with 13 bases in the middle. CDR3 length: 14 residues. CDR1 is SEHNR, CDR2 FQNEAQ, per germline (reference sequence). Written as DNA, the CDR3 is TGTGCCAGCAGTCAAACTAGTGGGACAGATACGCAGTATTTT. The encoded protein is CASSQTSGTDTQYF.

V gene TRBV10-2 combines with J gene TRBJ2-1, with 10 positions matching TRBD1. The CDR3 loop spans 16 amino acids. The J segment lost 3 bases and the V segment lost 8 bases, leaving 10 bases of the junction unmatched. Germline V gene sequence: CDR1 WSHSY, CDR2 SAAADI. Here the CDR3 reads CASRLQTGGGYNEQFF. DNA of the CDR3: TGCGCCAGCCGACTTCAGACAGGGGGCGGCTACAATGAGCAGTTCTTC.

The rearrangement joins TRBV30 to TRBJ2-7; D is undetermined. This CDR3 is 11 amino acids long. Trimming pared 3 bases from V and 2 bases from J, leaving 5 bases between. Germline assignment: CDR1 GTSNPN and CDR2 SVGIG (reference sequence). CDR3 bases: TGTGCCTGGAGCGGTACCTACGAGCAGTACTTC. Protein sequence: CAWSGTYEQYF.

This clone came up once. The chain joins TRBV29-1 to TRBJ2-7; possibly TRBD2 for D (6 bases). From germline, CDR1 is SQVTM and CDR2 ANQGSEA. The length of the CDR3 is 12 residues. V lost 7 bases, J lost 1 base, and 11 bases lay in between. CDR3 nucleotide sequence: TGCAGCGCCCGGGACTTATCCTACGAGCAGTACTTC. Its translation: CSARDLSYEQYF.

The chain carries TRBV10-3 and TRBJ2-7; 10 bases align to TRBD2. CDR1 is ENHRY and CDR2 is SYGVKD in the germline V gene. Trimming removed 6 bases from V and 5 bases from J; junction bases left unmatched: 13. The CDR3 sequence is 16 residues long. The CDR3 loop is CAIRRNSGTSVDEQYF. DNA for the CDR3: TGTGCCATCAGAAGAAACTCCGGGACTAGCGTTGACGAGCAGTACTTC.

V usage is TRBV7-8 and J usage is TRBJ2-1, with D possibly matching TRBD1 (5 bases). Germline values: CDR1 SGHVS, CDR2 FQNEAQ. V was pared by 1 base and J by 1 base, with 14 bases between. The length of the CDR3 is 17 residues. The CDR3 here is CASSLGVRVGSYNEQFF. Here the CDR3 DNA reads TGTGCCAGCAGCTTAGGAGTCAGGGTAGGGTCCTACAATGAGCAGTTCTTC. Complete variable domain (other parts from reference TRBV7-8 and TRBJ2-1): GAGVSQSPRYKVAKRGQDVALRCDPISGHVSLFWYQQALGQGPEFLTYFQNEAQLDKSGLPSDRFFAERPEGSVSTLKIQRTQQEDSAVYLCASSLGVRVGSYNEQFFGPGTRLTVL.

This chain uses TRBV2 with TRBJ2-5, with 9 nucleotides matching TRBD2. Germline lookup yields CDR1 SNHLY and CDR2 FYNNEI. CDR3 length equals 12 residues. Trimming cost V 7 bases and J 7 bases; bases outside gene matches: 4. CDR3 nucleotide sequence: TGTGCCAGCATAGCGGGAGTAGTGACCCAGTACTTC. This codes for CASIAGVVTQYF.

V and J are TRBV11-2 and TRBJ2-7; the D is unclear. Germline values: CDR1 SGHAT, CDR2 FQNNGV. The CDR3 consists of 14 residues. V dropped 4 bases and J dropped 4 bases, with 14 bases sitting between them. The CDR3 is CASSSRANKYEQYF. The CDR3 nucleotides are TGTGCCAGCAGCTCAAGGGCCAATAAATACGAGCAGTACTTC.

About this clone: Other DNA sequences within the sample encode an identical CDR3. This rearrangement joins TRBV20-1 to TRBJ1-1, with D hard to call. Between the trimmed V and J ends, which lost 3 bases and 3 bases, there was a span of 5 bases. Germline loops: CDR1 DFQATT, CDR2 SNEGSKA (reference sequence). This CDR3 is built from 11 residues. The CDR3 is CSASDYTEAFF. For the CDR3, the DNA is TGCAGTGCTAGTGATTACACTGAAGCTTTCTTT.

The chain recombines TRBV2 with TRBJ2-7, with 7 nucleotides matching TRBD1. Germline loops: CDR1 SNHLY, CDR2 FYNNEI. The V gene end was trimmed by 8 bases and the J gene end by 3 bases; junction bases not matched to a gene: 4. CDR3 length: 12 amino acids. CDR3 DNA sequence: TGTGCCAGCGAAGGGACAGACTACGAGCAGTACTTC. Residues: CASEGTDYEQYF.

This clone showed up just once. For the CDR3, the DNA is TGTGCCAGCAGCTTAGCCGGCTTCAATGAGCAGTTCTTC. Protein product: CASSLAGFNEQFF. This rearrangement joins TRBV7-9 to TRBJ2-1, with D uncertain. Between the trimmed V and J ends, which lost 0 bases and 6 bases, there was a span of 6 bases. Germline V gene lookup returns CDR1 SEHNR and CDR2 FQNEAQ (reference sequence). CDR3 size: 13 residues.

The chain employs TRBV28 and TRBJ2-7; 7 bases match TRBD2. The CDR3 length is 15 residues. The germline CDR1 and CDR2 sequences are MDHEN and SYDVKM. V gave up 3 bases and J gave up 3 bases; unmatched junction bases: 8. The chain's CDR3 is CASSFSERGIYEQYF. CDR3 DNA sequence: TGTGCCAGCAGTTTCTCCGAGCGGGGCATCTACGAGCAGTACTTC.

The rearrangement links TRBV7-9 to TRBJ2-1, with 10 bases that match TRBD2. Germline V CDR1 and CDR2: SEHNR, FQNEAQ (reference sequence). V shed 2 bases and J 8 bases; nucleotides not matched to a gene: 18. The CDR3 has 19 residues. The CDR3 protein is CASSLLIALAGAPAYEQFF. The CDR3 nucleotides read TGTGCCAGCAGCTTACTGATAGCCCTAGCGGGAGCCCCAGCCTATGAGCAGTTCTTC.

This clone was observed once. The DNA for the CDR3 is TGTGCCAGCGGGGGGGGCACTGAAGCTTTCTTT. This gives the protein CASGGGTEAFF. The chain combines TRBV9 with TRBJ1-1; D is possibly TRBD1 (5 bases). Germline lookup yields CDR1 SGDLS and CDR2 YYNGEE. The germline V and J ends were trimmed by 7 bases and 4 bases, with 8 bases remaining between them. CDR3 length: 11 residues.

The table lists this clone with a count of one. V usage is TRBV12-5 and J usage is TRBJ1-1, with D possibly being TRBD1 (6 bases). The V end was cut by 6 bases, the J end by 11 bases, with 16 bases between. The CDR3 has 12 residues. Germline CDR1 and CDR2: LGHNT and FRNRAP. This CDR3 is CASGRDRLNAFF. The CDR3 nucleotides are TGTGCTAGTGGCCGTGACAGGCTAAATGCTTTCTTT.

Only one count was recorded for this clone. The gene calls are TRBV30 and TRBJ2-3, with D tentatively TRBD2 (6 bases). Germline V gene data show CDR1 as GTSNPN and CDR2 as SVGIG (reference sequence). The germline V and J ends were trimmed by 4 bases and 2 bases, with 16 bases remaining between them. CDR3 length: 15 amino acids. The DNA of the CDR3 is TGTGCCTGGACGGGACTCCCGGCCGACACAGATACGCAGTATTTT. Its protein product is CAWTGLPADTDTQYF.

The genes are TRBV7-9 and TRBJ2-2; D is possibly TRBD1 (6 bases). Germline CDR1 reads SEHNR; CDR2 reads FQNEAQ (reference sequence). This CDR3 contains 15 residues. V was shortened by 1 base and J by 6 bases, with 12 bases between the two germline ends. CDR3: CASSLVQGNPGELFF. CDR3 coding DNA: TGTGCCAGCAGCTTAGTCCAGGGGAATCCCGGGGAGCTGTTTTTT.

The chain couples TRBV6-5 to TRBJ2-7; D is possibly TRBD2 (5 bases). Germline CDR1 and CDR2: MNHEY and SVGAGI. V was trimmed by 6 bases and J by 7 bases, leaving 19 bases between them. The CDR3 is 14 residues long. CDR3 in amino acids: CASRLTLLSGEQYF. CDR3 in DNA: TGTGCCAGCAGACTTACTCTGTTATCGGGAGAGCAGTACTTC.

In DNA, the CDR3 is TGTGCCAGCAGTTTATCAGGGGGAAATGAAAAACTGTTTTTT. As protein: CASSLSGGNEKLFF. The chain uses TRBV28 and TRBJ1-4, with 7 positions matching TRBD1. The CDR3 is 14 residues long. Trimming took 1 base from V and 5 from J; bases not matched to a gene: 1. The germline CDR1 and CDR2 sequences are MDHEN and SYDVKM.

This clone showed up just once. This chain connects TRBV6-5 to TRBJ2-3; D gene unclear. The CDR3 runs 15 residues. CDR1 and CDR2 (germline): MNHEY, SVGAGI. The germline V and J ends were trimmed by 4 bases and 0 bases, with 11 bases remaining between them. CDR3 protein: CASSFTAGSTDTQYF. CDR3 DNA: TGTGCCAGCAGTTTTACGGCTGGTAGCACAGATACGCAGTATTTT.

The V and J genes are TRBV15 and TRBJ2-1; TRBD1 agrees at 7 bases. Germline lookup yields CDR1 LNHNV and CDR2 YYDKDF (reference sequence). The CDR3 length is 14 residues. With 3 bases clipped from V and 13 bases from J, the junction kept 12 bases outside the gene matches. The DNA for the CDR3 is TGTGCCACCAGCAGGCCTGGGGACAGCCAAAGTCAGTTCTTC. It is translated as CATSRPGDSQSQFF.

The CDR3 is CASSWRQDINYGYTF. As DNA, the CDR3 is TGTGCCAGCAGTTGGAGACAGGATATTAACTATGGCTACACCTTC. The chain combines TRBV27 with TRBJ1-2, with D perhaps matching TRBD1 (6 bases). CDR1 and CDR2 (germline): MNHEY, SMNVEV (reference sequence). The CDR3 runs to 15 residues. The V end was cut by 4 bases, the J end by 1 base, with 13 bases between.

The chain couples TRBV15 to TRBJ2-3; 10 nucleotides align to TRBD2. CDR3 length: 14 amino acids. Germline CDR1 and CDR2: LNHNV and YYDKDF (reference sequence). Trimming at V came to 7 bases and at J to 3 bases, leaving 4 bases not matched to a gene. CDR3 region: CATISGRTTDTQYF. CDR3 bases: TGTGCCACCATTAGCGGGAGGACTACAGATACGCAGTATTTT.

This sequence joins TRBV2 and TRBJ2-1; TRBD2 might be the D (7 bases). Trimming shortened V by 2 bases and J by 5 bases, and 16 bases separated the two germline ends. This CDR3 is 16 amino acids long. Germline CDR1 and CDR2: SNHLY and FYNNEI. CDR3: CASSERGAYIHNEQFF. The CDR3 nucleotides read TGTGCCAGCAGTGAACGGGGGGCCTATATTCACAATGAGCAGTTCTTC.

V usage is TRBV27 and J usage is TRBJ2-1, with TRBD1 matching over 7 bases. The CDR3 totals 19 residues. Germline V gives CDR1 MNHEY, CDR2 SMNVEV (reference sequence). Trimming took 0 bases from V and 0 from J; bases not matched to a gene: 11. The CDR3 reads CASSLSTRWGQSSYNEQFF. CDR3 DNA: TGTGCCAGCAGTTTATCCACCCGGTGGGGACAGAGCTCCTACAATGAGCAGTTCTTC.

This chain uses TRBV7-9 with TRBJ1-1, with D possibly matching TRBD1 (5 bases). The CDR3 loop spans 15 amino acids. The germline V gene has CDR1 SEHNR and CDR2 FQNEAQ (reference sequence). Trimming removed 3 bases from V and 4 bases from J, with 15 bases in between. The CDR3 loop is CASSFEVGPGTEAFF. For the CDR3, the DNA is TGTGCCAGCAGCTTTGAGGTGGGGCCGGGCACTGAAGCTTTCTTT.

This sequence joins TRBV7-9 and TRBJ2-7; the D gene is possibly TRBD1 (5 bases). The V gene lost 0 bases and the J gene lost 4 bases, with 10 bases spanning the gap. Germline V gene sequence: CDR1 SEHNR, CDR2 FQNEAQ (reference sequence). The CDR3 sequence is 14 residues long. Here the CDR3 reads CASSLAGREYEQYF. CDR3 DNA sequence: TGTGCCAGCAGCTTAGCGGGCAGGGAATACGAGCAGTACTTC.